These 10 T cell receptor beta chains were all obtained from the same sample, sequenced in a study of T cell responses to AZD1222 COVID-19 vaccine. Using immunoSEQ multiplex PCR, the repertoire was profiled, and TCRdb retains in-frame clones only, with some absent. The profile shows 95,000 to 150,000 clones, 92% of them singletons. This material consisted of peripheral blood, taken on day 0 of AZD1222 vaccination. Source of these receptors: an adult in good health.

The chain couples TRBV5-5 to TRBJ1-4; possible D gene TRBD1, 5 bases. Germline V gene lookup returns CDR1 SGHKS and CDR2 YYEKEE (reference sequence). V gave up 4 bases and J gave up 4 bases, with 17 bases separating them. CDR3 length equals 16 residues. CDR3 region: CASSPLMGLDNEKLFF. The CDR3 DNA sequence: TGTGCCAGCAGCCCCCTGATGGGGCTGGATAATGAAAAACTGTTTTTT.

The chain joins TRBV9 to TRBJ1-2; a possible D gene is TRBD1 (5 bases). CDR1 is SGDLS, CDR2 YYNGEE, per germline. V was cut by 0 bases and J by 1 base, with 7 bases left in between. The CDR3 is 14 amino acids. In DNA form, the CDR3 reads TGTGCCAGCAGCGTAGGAGGGGATAACTATGGCTACACCTTC. It specifies CASSVGGDNYGYTF. The full variable domain, its missing parts supplied by reference TRBV9 and TRBJ1-2, is DSGVTQTPKHLITATGQRVTLRCSPRSGDLSVYWYQQSLDQGLQFLIQYYNGEERAKGNILERFSAQQFPDLHSELNLSSLELGDSALYFCASSVGGDNYGYTFGSGTRLTVV.

The chain uses TRBV4-1 and TRBJ1-2; D is unclear. The CDR3 loop spans 14 amino acids. The germline V gene has CDR1 MGHRA and CDR2 YSYEKL. Trimming pared 0 bases from V and 0 bases from J, leaving 5 bases between. This chain's CDR3 is CASSQDHTNYGYTF. CDR3 in DNA: TGCGCCAGCAGCCAAGACCACACTAACTATGGCTACACCTTC.

Comment on this clone: Possible read error: a much larger clone is one base away. CDR3 DNA: TGTGCCAGCAGCTTGGGGCAGGGGGGCACTGAAGCTTTCTTT. The encoded protein is CASSLGQGGTEAFF. The J gene is TRBJ1-1, the V gene TRBV11-3; 7 nucleotides align to TRBD1. The CDR3 runs 14 residues. The germline gives CDR1 SGHNT, CDR2 YENEEA. V lost 3 bases, J lost 4 bases, and 5 bases stayed unmatched. Combining the CDR3 with reference TRBV11-3 and TRBJ1-1 gives the whole variable domain EAGVVQSPRYKIIEKKQPVAFWCNPISGHNTLYWYLQNLGQGPELLIRYENEEAVDDSQLPKDRFSAERLKGVDSTLKIQPAELGDSAVYLCASSLGQGGTEAFFGQGTRLTVV.

The chain links TRBV11-2 to TRBJ2-1; D gene ambiguous. CDR1 is SGHAT, CDR2 FQNNGV, per germline. Trimming cost V 5 bases and J 7 bases, with 9 bases left between them. This CDR3 is built from 12 residues. The CDR3 region is CASSRERNEQFF. For the CDR3, the DNA is TGTGCCAGCAGCCGAGAGAGAAATGAGCAGTTCTTC.

The V gene is TRBV20-1, the J gene TRBJ2-1; weak D call: TRBD1 (6 bases). V was trimmed by 1 base and J by 10 bases, leaving 8 bases between them. The CDR3 has 11 residues. Germline CDR1 is DFQATT and CDR2 is SNEGSKA (reference sequence). In DNA, the CDR3 is TGCAGTGCTAGAGGGGGGCGGGAGCAGTTCTTC. This sequence encodes CSARGGREQFF.

The V gene is TRBV18, the J gene TRBJ2-5; TRBD2 might be the D (5 bases). This CDR3 is built from 15 residues. Trimming pared 1 base from V and 5 bases from J, leaving 14 bases between. Looked up from germline, CDR1 is KGHSH and CDR2 is LQKENI. The CDR3 protein is CASSPQSSGSETQYF. The DNA of the CDR3 is TGTGCCAGCTCACCACAGTCATCTGGGAGCGAGACCCAGTACTTC.

This sequence joins TRBV3-1 (or the pseudogene TRBV3-2) and TRBJ1-2; D unclear. Germline CDR1 reads LGHDT; CDR2 reads YNNKEL (reference sequence). V gave up 1 base and J gave up 8 bases, with 11 bases separating them. The CDR3 sequence is 13 residues long. The CDR3 sequence is CASSQGPFMGYTF. In nucleotides, the CDR3 is TGTGCCAGCAGCCAAGGGCCTTTTATGGGCTACACCTTC.

The J gene is TRBJ1-2, the V gene TRBV2, with a possible D match to TRBD1 (6 bases). The CDR3 is made up of 14 amino acids. V was trimmed by 2 bases and J by 4 bases, leaving 11 bases between them. CDR1 is SNHLY, CDR2 FYNNEI, per germline. The CDR3 loop reads CASSESGGLYGYTF. The CDR3 DNA sequence: TGTGCCAGCAGTGAATCGGGGGGGCTCTATGGCTACACCTTC.

V gene TRBV7-3 combines with J gene TRBJ2-6; D perhaps matches TRBD2 (5 bases). The CDR3 is made up of 18 amino acids. V was shortened by 1 base and J by 1 base, with 14 bases between the two germline ends. The germline V gene has CDR1 SGHTA and CDR2 FQGTGA. In DNA form, the CDR3 reads TGTGCCAGCAGCTTAAGTTCGGGCAGACTATCTGGGGCCAACGTCCTGACTTTC. It encodes CASSLSSGRLSGANVLTF.